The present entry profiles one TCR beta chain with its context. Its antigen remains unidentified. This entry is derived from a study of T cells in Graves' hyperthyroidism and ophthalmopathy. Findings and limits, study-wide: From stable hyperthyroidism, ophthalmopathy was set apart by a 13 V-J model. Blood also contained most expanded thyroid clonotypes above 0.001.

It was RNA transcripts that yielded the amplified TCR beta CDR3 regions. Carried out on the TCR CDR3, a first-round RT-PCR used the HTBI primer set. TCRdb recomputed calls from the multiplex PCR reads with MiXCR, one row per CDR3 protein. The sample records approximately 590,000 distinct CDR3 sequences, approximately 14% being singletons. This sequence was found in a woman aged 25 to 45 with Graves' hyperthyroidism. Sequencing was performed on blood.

The CDR3 DNA is TGTGCCAGCTCACCTCCTGAAACAGGGGGTGGGAACTATGGCTACACCTTC. Encoded protein: CASSPPETGGGNYGYTF. The V gene is TRBV18, the J gene TRBJ1-2, with 8 bases lining up with TRBD1. Germline CDR1 KGHSH, CDR2 LQKENI. The trim removed 3 bases at V and 2 bases at J, leaving 11 bases unmatched. CDR3 length: 17 amino acids. Filled out from reference TRBV18 and TRBJ1-2, the complete variable domain reads NAGVMQNPRHLVRRRGQEARLRCSPMKGHSHVYWYRQLPEEGLKFMVYLQKENIIDESGMPKERFSAEFPKEGPSILRIQQVVRGDSAAYFCASSPPETGGGNYGYTFGSGTRLTVV.